This T cell receptor (beta chain) came from a study of tumor and adjacent non-tumor tissue in lung cancer. Across the whole study: The patients, 10 men and 4 or 5 women, were about 31 to 76 with stage I to III disease. On average, productive TCRbeta reads reached about 4 million per sample. Regarding the study as a whole: Compared with tumor, normal lung showed significantly lower TCR diversity. Top 100 clones took a larger repertoire share in normal lung.

The CDR3 runs 12 residues. For this clonotype: What it binds is unknown. An end of the junction differs from the germline gene, which may be a read error.

TCRbeta libraries were built with three rounds of nested PCR, modified from ARM-PCR. TCRdb used MiXCR to reprocess the multiplex PCR reads, holding one entry per CDR3 protein. The table lists 90,000 to 100,000 distinct CDR3 sequences, roughly 80% of them singletons. RNA was extracted from bulk tissue without any cell sorting. More than 3 cm separated this lung sample from the edge of the tumor. The source of this sequence is a man in his sixties with small cell lung cancer. The material sequenced was distant non-tumor lung tissue. The rearrangement links TRBV12-3 or TRBV12-4 to TRBJ2-7, with a tentative D call TRBD1 (5 bases). The CDR3 region has the DNA TGTGCCAGCAGTAGGGGCTTCTACAAGCAGTATTTC. This sequence encodes CASSRGFYKQYF.